This is a list of T cell receptor beta chains from one sample in a study of shared clonotypes between healthy human individuals. TCRdb's table, derived via immunoSEQ multiplex PCR, lists solely in-frame clones and lacks some. The sample records more than 400,000 clones, about 95% being singletons. The source material was naive CD4+ T cells sorted from blood. Receptors were obtained from a woman aged 25 to 45 in good health. The CDR3 runs from the conserved cysteine through the conserved F or W. D genes are given only for firm matches. Not all rows give a size; the values are once, few, many and, for expanded clones, a class.

D gene	J gene	clone size	V gene	CDR3 protein	CDR3 DNA
-	TRBJ2-1	-	TRBV21-1	CTGGGGPYNEQFF	TGTACTGGTGGCGGGGGGCCTTACAATGAGCAGTTCTTC
TRBD2	TRBJ2-4	once	TRBV6-6	CASSYSSSGNKNIQYF	TGTGCCAGCAGTTATAGTAGTAGCGGGAACAAAAACATTCAGTACTTC
TRBD1	TRBJ1-5	-	TRBV27	CASRRDRDSKFWEPQHF	TGTGCCAGCAGGCGGGACAGGGATTCGAAGTTCTGGGAGCCCCAGCATTTT
-	TRBJ1-2	-	TRBV10-1	CASRHRGTGTYGYTF	TGCGCCAGCCGACATCGGGGGACTGGAACCTATGGCTACACCTTC
-	TRBJ1-3	-	TRBV6-5	CASSRGDTSGNTIYF	TGTGCCAGCAGCCGAGGGGACACCTCTGGAAACACCATATATTTT
-	TRBJ1-1	-	TRBV28	CASFGDYGMAAFF	TGTGCCAGCTTTGGGGATTATGGGATGGCTGCTTTCTTT
-	TRBJ1-1	-	TRBV28	CASTLSGYVAFF	TGTGCCAGCACTCTATCTGGTTACGTAGCTTTCTTT
TRBD2	TRBJ2-4	-	TRBV5-8	CASSLVASGRGSAKNIQYF	TGTGCCAGCAGCTTGGTCGCTAGCGGGAGAGGGTCAGCCAAAAACATTCAGTACTTC
-	TRBJ1-1	-	TRBV10-3	CAISGGMNTEAFF	TGTGCCATCAGCGGGGGTATGAACACTGAAGCTTTCTTT
TRBD1	TRBJ1-1	-	TRBV28	CASRTSGGPFEAFF	TGTGCCAGCAGGACGTCAGGGGGACCCTTTGAAGCTTTCTTT
-	TRBJ2-7	-	TRBV5-4	CASSTGGTFEEQYF	TGTGCCAGCAGCACGGGCGGGACTTTCGAGGAGCAGTACTTC
-	TRBJ1-5	-	TRBV28	CASSPPLVRQRNQPQHF	TGTGCCAGCAGCCCACCCCTCGTACGACAGCGCAATCAGCCCCAGCATTTT
-	TRBJ1-4	-	TRBV5-1	CASRREEKLFF	TGCGCCAGCAGGAGAGAGGAAAAACTGTTTTTT
-	TRBJ2-1	-	TRBV5-1	CASVAGQGYNEQFF	TGCGCCAGCGTAGCGGGACAGGGCTACAATGAGCAGTTCTTC
TRBD1	TRBJ1-5	-	TRBV5-8	CASSRDRAESNQPQHF	TGTGCCAGCAGCAGGGACAGGGCAGAAAGCAATCAGCCCCAGCATTTT
TRBD1	TRBJ1-3	-	TRBV6-5	CASSLDRGEGNTIYF	TGTGCCAGCAGCCTGGACAGGGGTGAGGGAAACACCATATATTTT
-	TRBJ1-4	-	TRBV20-1	CSARDGQSLFF	TGCAGTGCTAGAGATGGACAGTCACTGTTTTTT
TRBD1	TRBJ1-2	-	TRBV27	CASSEAGGSLYYGYTF	TGTGCCAGCAGTGAGGCAGGGGGGTCGTTATACTATGGCTACACCTTC
-	TRBJ1-4	-	TRBV29-1	CSARGGPLMLELFF	TGCAGCGCCCGGGGAGGGCCCCTAATGTTGGAACTGTTTTTT
-	TRBJ2-2	-	TRBV28	CASSPIPSDYTGELFF	TGTGCCAGCAGTCCGATCCCAAGTGATTACACCGGGGAGCTGTTTTTT
-	TRBJ2-3	-	TRBV28	CASSKGDTDTQYF	TGTGCCAGTTCAAAAGGAGACACAGATACGCAGTATTTT
TRBD1	TRBJ1-5	-	TRBV28	CASRTGQPNQPQHF	TGTGCCAGCAGAACGGGACAGCCCAATCAGCCCCAGCATTTT
-	TRBJ2-7	-	TRBV23-1	CASIIEGGTGHSYEQYF	TGCGCCAGCATTATAGAGGGGGGGACAGGTCACTCCTACGAGCAGTACTTC
-	TRBJ1-2	-	TRBV18	CASSPGGGPGYTF	TGTGCCAGCTCACCAGGGGGCGGACCTGGCTACACCTTC
-	TRBJ1-6	-	TRBV28	CASGNSPLHF	TGTGCCAGCGGGAATTCACCCCTCCACTTT
TRBD1	TRBJ2-7	-	TRBV7-2	CASSYGTGVSYEQYF	TGTGCCAGCAGTTATGGGACAGGGGTATCCTACGAGCAGTACTTC
-	TRBJ1-5	once	TRBV7-2	CASSLSGENQPQHF	TGTGCCAGCAGCTTATCAGGGGAAAATCAGCCCCAGCATTTT
-	TRBJ1-1	once	TRBV28	CASGAGPRNTEAFF	TGTGCCAGCGGAGCTGGGCCCCGGAACACTGAAGCTTTCTTT
-	TRBJ2-7	-	TRBV4-2	CASSQDAGFVLDSYEQYF	TGTGCCAGCAGCCAAGACGCAGGGTTTGTCTTAGACTCCTACGAGCAGTACTTC
-	TRBJ2-7	once	TRBV5-4	CASSSGMNYEQYF	TGTGCCAGCAGCTCTGGGATGAACTACGAGCAGTACTTC
-	TRBJ1-5	-	TRBV7-8	CASSLASGDSSPISNQPQHF	TGTGCCAGCAGCTTAGCGTCCGGGGACTCCTCTCCGATCAGCAATCAGCCCCAGCATTTT
TRBD2	TRBJ2-7	-	TRBV11-2	CASSYGTSGDEQYF	TGTGCCAGCAGCTACGGGACTAGCGGGGACGAGCAGTACTTC
TRBD1	TRBJ1-2	-	TRBV19	CASSRGQGYGYTF	TGTGCCAGTAGTAGAGGACAGGGCTATGGCTACACCTTC
-	TRBJ1-2	-	TRBV27	CASSPRQGLVSGYTF	TGTGCCAGCAGTCCAAGGCAGGGGTTGGTTTCTGGCTACACCTTC
TRBD2	TRBJ2-1	-	TRBV19	CASSIYRTSTIDEQFF	TGTGCCAGTAGTATATACCGGACTAGTACGATCGACGAGCAGTTCTTC
-	TRBJ2-7	-	TRBV18	CASSAGTQRGEQYF	TGTGCCAGCTCAGCCGGGACCCAGAGAGGCGAGCAGTACTTC
-	TRBJ2-2	-	TRBV18	CASSPQQGYANTGELFF	TGTGCCAGCTCACCACAACAGGGTTACGCGAACACCGGGGAGCTGTTTTTT